This TCR beta chain was obtained from a study of shared clonotypes between healthy human individuals. The V and J ends lost 2 bases and 7 bases respectively, with 12 bases between them. CDR1 is GTSNPN, CDR2 SVGIG, per germline (reference sequence). The CDR3 length is 13 residues. Naive CD8 cells, CD45RO-negative and positively selected for CCR7, excluded terminally differentiated effector memory CD45RA+ cells. Clones were read by immunoSEQ multiplex PCR, and TCRdb kept only the in-frame ones, dropping some. The table lists nearly 2 million clones, over 85% of them singletons. The sequence was obtained from a man between 18 and 29 years old in good health. Sequenced sample: naive CD8+ T cells sorted from blood. The rearrangement uses TRBV30 and TRBJ1-5, with D perhaps matching TRBD1 (5 bases). CDR3 in amino acids: CAWSRGWGQPQHF. CDR3 DNA: TGTGCCTGGAGTCGGGGGTGGGGACAGCCCCAGCATTTT.